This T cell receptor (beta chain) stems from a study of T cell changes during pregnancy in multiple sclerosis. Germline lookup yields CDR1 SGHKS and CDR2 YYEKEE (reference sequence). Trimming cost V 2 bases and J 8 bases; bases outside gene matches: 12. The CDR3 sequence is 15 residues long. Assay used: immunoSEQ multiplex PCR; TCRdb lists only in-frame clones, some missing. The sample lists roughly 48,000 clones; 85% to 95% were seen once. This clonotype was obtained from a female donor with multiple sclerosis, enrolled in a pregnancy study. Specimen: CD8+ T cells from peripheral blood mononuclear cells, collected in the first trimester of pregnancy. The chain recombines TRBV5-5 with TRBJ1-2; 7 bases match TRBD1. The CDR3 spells CASSLGRQGPQGYTF. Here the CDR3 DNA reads TGTGCCAGCAGCTTAGGAAGACAGGGCCCTCAGGGCTACACCTTC.